These 9 T cell receptor beta chains came from one sample sequenced in a study of blood T cell repertoires in COVID-19. Clones were read by immunoSEQ multiplex PCR, and TCRdb kept only the in-frame ones, dropping some. The repertoire holds about 29,000 clones, with more than 80% as singletons. The sample taken for sequencing was peripheral blood. The receptors were sampled from a human donor in a cohort sampled during active COVID-19.

The CDR3 here is CAICSGGPATGELFF. DNA for the CDR3: TGTGCCATATGTAGCGGGGGACCGGCCACCGGGGAGCTGTTTTTT. The chain combines TRBV10-3 with TRBJ2-2; 9 bases map to TRBD2. V lost 9 bases, J lost 4 bases, and 9 bases stayed unmatched. Germline loops: CDR1 ENHRY, CDR2 SYGVKD. The CDR3 length is 15 residues.

A remark on this clone: This specimen includes other DNA sequences encoding the same CDR3. The chain uses TRBV3-1 (or the pseudogene TRBV3-2) and TRBJ2-7; D gene ambiguous. Trimming removed 4 bases at V and 0 bases at J, with 7 bases between. The CDR3 covers 13 residues. Germline V lookup: CDR1 LGHDT, CDR2 YNNKEL (reference sequence). Written as DNA, the CDR3 is TGTGCCAGCAGCCTAAGAGCCTCCTACGAGCAGTACTTC. Translating it yields CASSLRASYEQYF.

The chain has TRBV15 and TRBJ1-2; D not resolved. V lost 1 base and J lost 0, with 9 bases in between. The CDR3 covers 15 residues. From germline, CDR1 is LNHNV and CDR2 YYDKDF (reference sequence). DNA of the CDR3: TGTGCCACCAGCAGAGGACTTACGCCTAACTATGGCTACACCTTC. Translating it yields CATSRGLTPNYGYTF.

This rearrangement joins TRBV6-9 to TRBJ1-5; weak D call: TRBD1 (5 bases). Germline lookup yields CDR1 MNHGY and CDR2 SVAAGI. This CDR3 is built from 13 residues. Deletions cut 6 bases from V and 4 bases from J, with 10 bases between. The DNA of the CDR3 is TGTGCCAGCAGGGGGGGAGTTAATCAGCCCCAGCATTTT. Translation gives CASRGGVNQPQHF.

In DNA, the CDR3 is TGCAGTGCTAGTCAGGGGACAGGGCTCATGAACACTGAAGCTTTCTTT. It translates to CSASQGTGLMNTEAFF. The genes are TRBV20-1 and TRBJ1-1; the match to TRBD1 covers 9 bases. The length of the CDR3 is 16 residues. Germline V CDR1 and CDR2: DFQATT, SNEGSKA (reference sequence). Trimming took 3 bases from V and 0 from J; bases not matched to a gene: 8.

The chain combines TRBV4-2 with TRBJ2-1, with 8 positions matching TRBD2. The CDR3 is 16 residues long. The ends lost 1 base at V and 5 bases at J; junction bases unmatched: 7. Germline values: CDR1 LGHNA, CDR2 YNFKEQ. The CDR3 coding sequence is TGTGCCAGCAGCCAAGGTTACGGGGGGGCCAACAATGAGCAGTTCTTC. Amino acids: CASSQGYGGANNEQFF.

The chain combines TRBV19 with TRBJ1-2; 10 bases agree with TRBD1. This CDR3 is 19 amino acids long. The germline CDR1 and CDR2 sequences are LNHDA and SQIVND (reference sequence). With V trimmed by 9 bases and J by 3 bases, 22 bases remained unmatched. The CDR3 here is CASLLNHQPGTGVHYGYTF. DNA for the CDR3: TGTGCCAGCCTGCTCAACCACCAACCTGGGACAGGGGTGCACTATGGCTACACCTTC.

The gene calls are TRBV7-2 and TRBJ1-6; 9 positions agree with TRBD1. Germline CDR1 and CDR2: SGHTA and FQGNSA. Trimming took 5 bases from V and 9 from J; bases not matched to a gene: 11. CDR3 length: 16 amino acids. For the CDR3, the DNA is TGTGCCAGCAGCCCACCCGGGACAGGGTCTCTTTCACCCCTCCACTTT. Amino acid sequence: CASSPPGTGSLSPLHF.

This chain connects TRBV3-1 (or the pseudogene TRBV3-2) to TRBJ1-1; 7 bases align to TRBD1. The length of the CDR3 is 15 residues. The germline V gene encodes CDR1 LGHDT and CDR2 YNNKEL (reference sequence). Trimming cost V 7 bases and J 3 bases; bases outside gene matches: 11. The DNA for the CDR3 is TGTGCCAGCAACAAGGCCGACAGGGCTGACACTGAAGCTTTCTTT. It translates to CASNKADRADTEAFF.